These T cell receptor beta chains were read from a single sample in a study of regulatory T cells in long-lasting Graves disease. MiXCR was run by TCRdb on the multiplex PCR reads, yielding one entry per CDR3 protein. The sample contains over 500,000 distinct CDR3 sequences, 16% of which appear only once. The same data also contributed to another study, on T cells in Graves' hyperthyroidism and ophthalmopathy.

The specimen comprised peripheral blood mononuclear cells (PBMCs), sampled at new diagnosis, from a patient treated with antithyroid drugs. Every receptor here comes from a man younger than 30 with Graves disease. The CDR3 runs from the conserved cysteine through the conserved F or W. A D gene is named only where the DNA matches it firmly. A row's size may be missing; if present it is once, few, many or a size class.

clone size: -
D gene: -
V gene: TRBV19
J gene: TRBJ2-1
CDR3 protein: CASSISDDSYNEQFF
CDR3 DNA: TGTGCCAGTAGTATAAGTGACGACTCCTACAATGAGCAGTTCTTC

clone size: many
D gene: TRBD2
V gene: TRBV11-2
J gene: TRBJ2-1
CDR3 protein: CASSFRLARNEQFF
CDR3 DNA: TGTGCCAGCAGCTTCCGACTAGCCAGGAATGAGCAGTTCTTC

clone size: many
D gene: -
V gene: TRBV30
J gene: TRBJ1-1
CDR3 protein: CAWGGEMGTEAFF
CDR3 DNA: TGTGCCTGGGGGGGGGAAATGGGAACTGAAGCTTTCTTT

clone size: many
D gene: -
V gene: TRBV30
J gene: TRBJ2-7
CDR3 protein: CAWTLDSLGEQYF
CDR3 DNA: TGTGCCTGGACTCTCGACTCCTTGGGCGAGCAGTACTTC

clone size: many
D gene: -
V gene: TRBV2
J gene: TRBJ2-7
CDR3 protein: CASSVNEQYF
CDR3 DNA: TGTGCCAGCAGTGTAAACGAGCAGTACTTC

clone size: many
D gene: TRBD2
V gene: TRBV20-1
J gene: TRBJ2-7
CDR3 protein: CSARDPSSGGPHEQYF
CDR3 DNA: TGCAGTGCTAGAGATCCCTCTTCGGGAGGACCCCACGAGCAGTACTTC

clone size: many
D gene: -
V gene: TRBV6-1
J gene: TRBJ2-6
CDR3 protein: CASSLQGPSSGANVLTF
CDR3 DNA: TGTGCCAGCAGCCTCCAGGGGCCGAGCTCTGGGGCCAACGTCCTGACTTTC

clone size: -
D gene: -
V gene: TRBV29-1
J gene: TRBJ1-3
CDR3 protein: CSVERGTGNTIYF
CDR3 DNA: TGCAGCGTTGAGAGGGGAACTGGAAACACCATATATTTT

clone size: -
D gene: TRBD1
V gene: TRBV2
J gene: TRBJ1-2
CDR3 protein: CASRRDREGGYTF
CDR3 DNA: TGTGCCAGCAGGAGGGACAGGGAGGGTGGCTACACCTTC

clone size: few
D gene: -
V gene: TRBV9
J gene: TRBJ2-5
CDR3 protein: CASSVRDGGWETQYF
CDR3 DNA: TGTGCCAGCAGCGTTAGGGACGGAGGATGGGAGACCCAGTACTTC

clone size: many
D gene: TRBD2
V gene: TRBV20-1
J gene: TRBJ2-3
CDR3 protein: CSARSGISDTQYF
CDR3 DNA: TGCAGTGCTAGAAGCGGGATCTCAGATACGCAGTATTTT

clone size: few
D gene: TRBD2
V gene: TRBV7-9
J gene: TRBJ2-3
CDR3 protein: CASSRAGVTDTQYF
CDR3 DNA: TGTGCCAGCAGCCGAGCGGGAGTCACAGATACGCAGTATTTT

clone size: many
D gene: TRBD2
V gene: TRBV20-1
J gene: TRBJ2-7
CDR3 protein: CSARTSGAYEQYF
CDR3 DNA: TGCAGTGCAAGGACTAGCGGGGCCTACGAGCAGTACTTC

clone size: few
D gene: -
V gene: TRBV10-3
J gene: TRBJ2-7
CDR3 protein: CAIKGGTSYEQYF
CDR3 DNA: TGTGCCATCAAAGGGGGGACCTCCTACGAGCAGTACTTC

clone size: many
D gene: TRBD2
V gene: TRBV20-1
J gene: TRBJ2-7
CDR3 protein: CSAPRSGRDGQYF
CDR3 DNA: TGCAGTGCCCCGCGGAGCGGGAGGGATGGGCAGTACTTC

clone size: -
D gene: TRBD1
V gene: TRBV5-1
J gene: TRBJ1-4
CDR3 protein: CASSPLQGANEKLFF
CDR3 DNA: TGTGCCAGCAGCCCCCTACAGGGGGCAAATGAAAAACTGTTTTTT

clone size: -
D gene: TRBD1
V gene: TRBV18
J gene: TRBJ1-1
CDR3 protein: CASSRQGTLNAEAFF
CDR3 DNA: TGTGCCAGCTCACGACAGGGGACCCTGAACGCTGAAGCTTTCTTT

clone size: many
D gene: TRBD1
V gene: TRBV6-1
J gene: TRBJ1-2
CDR3 protein: CASSDHRGNYGYTF
CDR3 DNA: TGTGCCAGCAGTGACCACAGGGGAAACTATGGCTACACCTTC

clone size: -
D gene: TRBD2
V gene: TRBV28
J gene: TRBJ2-3
CDR3 protein: CASPPSGKGTDTQYF
CDR3 DNA: TGTGCCAGCCCCCCTAGCGGGAAGGGCACAGATACGCAGTATTTT

clone size: -
D gene: -
V gene: TRBV14
J gene: TRBJ2-7
CDR3 protein: CASSQGFRSGEQYF
CDR3 DNA: TGTGCCAGCAGCCAAGGGTTCCGGTCTGGAGAGCAGTACTTC

clone size: many
D gene: TRBD2
V gene: TRBV7-3
J gene: TRBJ2-5
CDR3 protein: CASSLTGTSGSWGYQETQYF
CDR3 DNA: TGTGCCAGCAGCTTAACCGGGACTAGCGGGAGTTGGGGCTACCAAGAGACCCAGTACTTC

clone size: -
D gene: TRBD1
V gene: TRBV5-1
J gene: TRBJ2-2
CDR3 protein: CASSRDRVNTGELFF
CDR3 DNA: TGCGCCAGCAGCCGGGACAGGGTAAACACCGGGGAGCTGTTTTTT

clone size: -
D gene: -
V gene: TRBV4-1
J gene: TRBJ1-2
CDR3 protein: CASLGENYGYTF
CDR3 DNA: TGCGCCAGCCTGGGGGAGAACTATGGCTACACCTTC